This T cell receptor (beta chain) was profiled in a study of PD-1 blockade in classical Hodgkin lymphoma. General study findings and limits: Newly diagnosed patients reportedly trailed healthy donors in baseline TCR diversity.

CDR1 and CDR2 (germline): SNHLY, FYNNEI. After removal of 3 bases from V and 2 bases from J, the junction contained 3 bases not matched to a gene. The CDR3 sequence is 14 residues long. Profiled with immunoSEQ multiplex PCR; TCRdb holds only in-frame clones, not every one. The sample lists fewer than 25,000 clones, approximately 82% occurring once. The time point was: cycle 4 day 1 (C4D1), after more than five weeks of nivolumab. Every patient had relapsed following autologous stem cell transplantation, and cohorts differed in brentuximab vedotin exposure. Starting with thawed PBMCs, CD4+ T cells were purified by magnetic negative selection. About this clone itself: What it binds is unknown.

This chain joins TRBV2 and TRBJ2-7; 8 bases agree with TRBD2. This TCR derives from a human donor with classical Hodgkin lymphoma. Source: CD4+ T cells from blood, taken before the fourth cycle of nivolumab. CDR3: CASSEVGGAYEQYF. Here the CDR3 DNA reads TGTGCCAGCAGTGAGGTCGGGGGGGCCTACGAGCAGTACTTC.